The clone carrying this T cell receptor (beta chain) has just a few counts. Its antigen is not known. Participating donors were healthy, HIV-negative adults free of recent acute infections or vaccinations. Caucasian adults residing in Nashville, Tennessee made up all the donors. Libraries were prepared by immunoSEQ multiplex PCR; TCRdb keeps only in-frame clonotypes and omits some of them. The data show more than 550,000 clones, about two thirds seen once. J gave up 3 bases and V 4 bases, and 8 bases lay outside the gene matches. Per germline, CDR1 SGHAT and CDR2 FQNNGV. This CDR3 region has 16 residues. The sample comes from a study of shared clonotypes between healthy human individuals. Whole-study context: Three plates were used per donor for CD4 naive, three for CD4 memory, two for CD8 naive and one for CD8 memory. Study conclusions and caveats: Few donors limited the genetic and exposure-history diversity represented.

The receptor was derived from a woman aged 25 to 45 in good health. Sequencing input: memory CD4+ T cells sorted from blood. Stated subset: CD45RA-negative fraction. This chain joins TRBV11-2 and TRBJ2-1; 8 nucleotides match TRBD2. Here the CDR3 DNA reads TGTGCCAGCAGCTCGGGGAGCGGGAGTGTCTACAATGAGCAGTTCTTC. It translates to CASSSGSGSVYNEQFF.